Reported below is one T cell receptor (beta chain). The record originates from a study of T cell repertoires in cytomegalovirus infection. Background on the study: CMV infection and matching HLA type were both indicated by public TCR beta signatures.

A single record per CDR3 protein comes from TCRdb applying MiXCR to the reads. The sample lists over 300,000 distinct CDR3 sequences; roughly 15% were seen once. The receptor's source is a human donor in good health (CMV status not recorded). Some clones in this sample may be carry-over from other donors' samples. The material sequenced was PBMCs.

DNA of the CDR3: TGTGCCAGCAGTGTTAGGGACAGGGGGCACCAGCCCCAGCATTTT. Protein product: CASSVRDRGHQPQHF. The gene calls are TRBV6-6 and TRBJ1-5; 12 bases are shared with TRBD1. V gave up 5 bases and J gave up 7 bases; unmatched junction bases: 6. Germline V gene lookup returns CDR1 MNHNY and CDR2 SVGAGI (reference sequence). This CDR3 contains 15 residues.